These T cell receptor beta chains were read from a single sample in a study of control samples from healthy donors and cancer patients. Assay: immunoSEQ multiplex PCR; the TCRdb copy retains only in-frame clones and omits some. The table lists about 130,000 clones, around 96% of them singletons. Sequencing was carried out using blood. The receptors here all came from a young man in good health. Both conserved end residues are part of each CDR3. Each record gives: CDR3 length, clone size, D gene, V gene, J gene, CDR3 protein, CDR3 DNA. The D gene is left open where the match is weak. Rows may omit the clone size; those that give it use once, few, many or a size class.

15,NA,NA,TRBV18,TRBJ2-5,CASSPWVRGEETQYF,TGTGCCAGCTCACCTTGGGTTCGTGGGGAAGAGACCCAGTACTTC
15,NA,NA,TRBV24-1,TRBJ2-7,CATSDFWLISYEQYF,TGTGCCACCAGTGATTTTTGGTTAATCTCCTACGAGCAGTACTTC
11,once,NA,TRBV28,TRBJ1-2,CASSNNYGYTF,TGTGCCAGCAGCAATAACTATGGCTACACCTTC
17,NA,TRBD1,TRBV4-3,TRBJ1-2,CASSLKTGTGAPYGYTF,TGCGCCAGCAGCCTTAAGACCGGGACAGGGGCCCCCTATGGCTACACCTTC
16,NA,NA,TRBV4-3,TRBJ2-6,CASSQEGPGGANVLTF,TGCGCCAGCAGCCAAGAGGGGCCGGGGGGGGCCAACGTCCTGACTTTC
14,NA,TRBD1,TRBV5-1,TRBJ2-5,CASSPRQGWETQYF,TGCGCCAGCAGCCCCCGACAGGGATGGGAGACCCAGTACTTC
15,NA,NA,TRBV7-8,TRBJ1-5,CASSATGLVGQPQHF,TGTGCCAGCAGCGCTACAGGGCTTGTCGGTCAGCCCCAGCATTTT
13,NA,NA,TRBV9,TRBJ1-2,CASSVAGNYGYTF,TGTGCCAGCAGCGTAGCAGGGAACTATGGCTACACCTTC
14,NA,NA,TRBV9,TRBJ1-1,CASSVAWGNTEAFF,TGTGCCAGCAGCGTAGCGTGGGGGAACACTGAAGCTTTCTTT
13,NA,NA,TRBV6-1,TRBJ1-2,CASSEDLGFGYTF,TGTGCCAGCAGTGAAGATCTCGGATTCGGCTACACCTTC
11,NA,NA,TRBV6-2/TRBV6-3,TRBJ2-7,CASSQNYEQYF,TGTGCCAGCAGTCAGAACTACGAGCAGTACTTC
14,NA,NA,TRBV25-1,TRBJ1-5,CASSEWGVGQPQHF,TGTGCCAGCAGTGAATGGGGGGTGGGGCAGCCCCAGCATTTT
15,NA,TRBD1,TRBV29-1,TRBJ2-7,CSVATPGQAISEQYF,TGCAGCGTTGCGACCCCGGGACAGGCCATTTCCGAGCAGTACTTC
14,NA,NA,TRBV29-1,TRBJ2-6,CSVEDLSGANVLTF,TGCAGCGTTGAAGATCTCTCTGGGGCCAACGTCCTGACTTTC
14,NA,NA,TRBV7-9,TRBJ1-1,CASSSGTSGTEAFF,TGTGCCAGCAGCTCCGGGACCTCTGGCACTGAAGCTTTCTTT
15,NA,TRBD1,TRBV10-3,TRBJ1-4,CAISESAGGKVELFF,TGTGCCATCAGTGAGTCCGCAGGGGGCAAGGTGGAACTGTTTTTT
15,once,NA,TRBV4-3,TRBJ1-2,CASSFRSGSSYGYTF,TGCGCCAGCAGCTTTCGATCCGGGTCCAGCTATGGCTACACCTTC
17,NA,TRBD1,TRBV5-4,TRBJ1-1,CASSFDRGSGLNTEAFF,TGTGCCAGCAGCTTCGACAGGGGGTCGGGGCTGAACACTGAAGCTTTCTTT
17,NA,NA,TRBV14,TRBJ2-2,CASSPQGRGANTGELFF,TGTGCCAGCAGCCCGCAGGGGAGAGGGGCGAACACCGGGGAGCTGTTTTTT
14,once,TRBD1,TRBV19,TRBJ1-2,CASRATGVDYGYTF,TGTGCCAGTAGGGCAACAGGGGTGGATTATGGCTACACCTTC
13,NA,NA,TRBV27,TRBJ1-1,CASSSGRGTEAFF,TGTGCCAGCAGTTCTGGGCGGGGTACTGAAGCTTTCTTT
17,NA,TRBD1,TRBV5-4,TRBJ1-2,CASSPGRQGAWADGYTF,TGTGCCAGCAGCCCCGGGCGACAGGGGGCATGGGCAGATGGCTACACCTTC